Listed here are 29 T cell receptor beta chains from one sample, sequenced in a study of blood T cell repertoires in COVID-19 (dated by TCRdb to between 2020 and 2021). Library method: the immunoSEQ multiplex PCR assay. The source is immuneACCESS, and TCRdb retained only in-frame sequences with V and J called. Part of the clones is not carried over; for the studies checked, unresolved V genes explain less than half of this, and the remainder is unexplained. Across this sample there are about 360,000 clones, with roughly 86% seen only once. The ten biggest clones cover about 2.9% of the sample. The sample consisted of peripheral blood. Receptors were obtained from a human donor in a cohort sampled during active COVID-19.

The genes are TRBV24-1 and TRBJ1-2; D is unclear. The germline CDR1 and CDR2 sequences are KGHDR and SFDVKD. The V end lost 9 bases, the J end lost 5 bases, and 15 bases lay between the germline ends. This CDR3 has 13 amino acids. CDR3 loop: CATVLLYTYGYTF. CDR3 in DNA: TGTGCCACCGTGCTCCTTTATACTTATGGCTACACCTTC.

The chain carries TRBV7-2 and TRBJ2-3; D perhaps matches TRBD2 (5 bases). The germline V gene encodes CDR1 SGHTA and CDR2 FQGNSA. The length of the CDR3 is 14 residues. V dropped 3 bases and J dropped 3 bases, with 10 bases sitting between them. CDR3 nucleotides: TGTGCCAGCAGCTTTCCCGGACTTACAGATACGCAGTATTTT. It encodes CASSFPGLTDTQYF. The full variable domain, its missing parts supplied by reference TRBV7-2 and TRBJ2-3, is GAGVSQSPSNKVTEKGKDVELRCDPISGHTALYWYRQSLGQGLEFLIYFQGNSAPDKSGLPSDRFSAERTGGSVSTLTIQRTQQEDSAVYLCASSFPGLTDTQYFGPGTRLTVL.

This clone has more than one count but fewer than ten. The chain links TRBV30 to TRBJ1-4; D is perhaps TRBD1 (6 bases). Germline CDR1 is GTSNPN and CDR2 is SVGIG (reference sequence). The CDR3 runs 15 residues. V was clipped by 1 base and J by 0 bases, with 9 bases between them. The CDR3 spells CAWSGGQTTNEKLFF. CDR3 bases: TGTGCCTGGAGTGGTGGACAGACAACTAATGAAAAACTGTTTTTT. The full variable domain, its missing parts supplied by reference TRBV30 and TRBJ1-4, is SQTIHQWPATLVQPVGSPLSLECTVEGTSNPNLYWYRQAAGRGLQLLFYSVGIGQISSEVPQNLSASRPQDRQFILSSKKLLLSDSGFYLCAWSGGQTTNEKLFFGSGTQLSVL.

This chain joins TRBV29-1 and TRBJ1-4; TRBD1 agrees at 8 bases. V shed 6 bases, J shed 8 bases, and the junction held 8 bases outside the gene matches. CDR3 length: 13 residues. CDR1 is SQVTM, CDR2 ANQGSEA, per germline. The CDR3: CSVAGTGHEKLFF. CDR3 DNA sequence: TGCAGCGTCGCCGGGACAGGACACGAAAAACTGTTTTTT.

In its sample, this clone was seen a few times. CDR3 bases: TGTGCCAGCAGCTTAGGACTAGCCACCTACAATGAGCAGTTCTTC. This gives the protein CASSLGLATYNEQFF. The genes are TRBV7-3 and TRBJ2-1; 8 bases line up with TRBD2. CDR3 length: 15 amino acids. Germline V CDR1 and CDR2: SGHTA, FQGTGA. The V segment lost 2 bases and the J segment 2 bases; nucleotides outside the gene matches: 2.

The V call is TRBV5-1, the J call TRBJ1-2; 11 bases are a match to TRBD1. This CDR3 spans 14 amino acids. V lost 5 bases and J lost 6; bases outside the gene matches: 6. The germline V gene has CDR1 SGHRS and CDR2 YFSETQ. The CDR3 DNA follows: TGCGCCAGCAGACCGGACAGGGGGCGAGATGGCTACACCTTC. Amino acids: CASRPDRGRDGYTF.

The V gene is TRBV7-8, the J gene TRBJ2-5; 9 bases are a match to TRBD2. Losses at the gene ends were 6 bases for V and 5 bases for J; bases not matched to a gene: 7. There are 14 residues in the CDR3. Germline CDR1 reads SGHVS; CDR2 reads FQNEAQ. Written as DNA, the CDR3 is TGTGCCAGCAGTTTGAGCGGGGGGAGTGAGACCCAGTACTTC. Its translation is CASSLSGGSETQYF.

This sequence joins TRBV4-2 and TRBJ1-3, with 7 bases lining up with TRBD1. The germline gives CDR1 LGHNA, CDR2 YNFKEQ. The junction had 12 bases not matched to a gene; V was cut back by 5 bases and J by 8 bases. The CDR3 length is 15 residues. CDR3 DNA sequence: TGTGCCAGCAGCGACAGACAGGGAGAGGCGGACACCATATATTTT. This translates into CASSDRQGEADTIYF.

The V and J genes are TRBV2 and TRBJ2-7; D ambiguous. V was cut by 8 bases and J by 1 base, with 6 bases left in between. Germline values: CDR1 SNHLY, CDR2 FYNNEI. The CDR3 spans 11 residues. CDR3 sequence: CASSSSYEQYF. The CDR3, as DNA: TGTGCCAGCTCGTCTTCCTACGAGCAGTACTTC.

V gene TRBV19 combines with J gene TRBJ1-6, with 8 bases aligning to TRBD1. The length of the CDR3 is 13 residues. Losses at the gene ends were 6 bases for V and 8 bases for J; bases not matched to a gene: 3. Looked up from germline, CDR1 is LNHDA and CDR2 is SQIVND (reference sequence). As DNA, the CDR3 is TGTGCCAGTAGGACAGGGGAGGATTCACCCCTCCACTTT. This sequence encodes CASRTGEDSPLHF.

The gene calls are TRBV5-4 and TRBJ2-7; TRBD2 might be the D (5 bases). This CDR3 region has 15 residues. V was shortened by 2 bases and J by 5 bases, with 17 bases between the two germline ends. Germline V gives CDR1 SGHNT, CDR2 YYREEE (reference sequence). In nucleotides, the CDR3 is TGTGCCAGCAGCTTATCGGGTAGCGCTCCCGACGAGCAGTACTTC. It is translated as CASSLSGSAPDEQYF.

This rearrangement joins TRBV6-5 to TRBJ1-1, with 7 bases lining up with TRBD1. The CDR3 is 11 amino acids. The V gene end was trimmed by 5 bases and the J gene end by 9 bases; junction bases not matched to a gene: 3. The germline V gene encodes CDR1 MNHEY and CDR2 SVGAGI. The chain's CDR3 is CASSKGAKAFF. In nucleotides, the CDR3 is TGTGCCAGCAGTAAGGGGGCGAAAGCTTTCTTT.

This clone is a singleton in its sample. The chain joins TRBV3-1 (or the pseudogene TRBV3-2) to TRBJ2-5; D possibly corresponds to TRBD1 (7 bases). CDR1 and CDR2 (germline): LGHDT, YNNKEL (reference sequence). The CDR3 spans 15 residues. With 3 bases removed from V and 4 bases from J, the gap between germline ends came to 15 bases. The CDR3 bases are TGTGCCAGCAGCCATGTCCCAGGGGGAGGAGAGACCCAGTACTTC. This translates into CASSHVPGGGETQYF.

This clone has only one observation. This rearrangement joins TRBV30 to TRBJ2-7; 8 bases are shared with TRBD2. CDR1 is GTSNPN, CDR2 SVGIG, per germline (reference sequence). The CDR3 sequence is 19 residues long. Trimming cost V 0 bases and J 2 bases; bases outside gene matches: 18. The CDR3 DNA reads TGTGCCTGGAGTGTAACCCACCTCTACCGGGGGGGATCACCCTACGAGCAGTACTTC. It is translated as CAWSVTHLYRGGSPYEQYF.

The chain carries TRBV9 and TRBJ1-4, with no clear D. Germline-derived CDR1 and CDR2 are SGDLS and YYNGEE. The CDR3 loop spans 22 amino acids. Trimming stripped 1 base from V and 0 bases from J, with 28 bases between. The CDR3 spells CASSVNPQTEGVWGSTNEKLFF. Here the CDR3 DNA reads TGTGCCAGCAGCGTAAACCCCCAAACGGAGGGTGTATGGGGATCAACTAATGAAAAACTGTTTTTT.

The rearrangement joins TRBV5-1 to TRBJ2-1; 8 bases align to TRBD2. Germline V gives CDR1 SGHRS, CDR2 YFSETQ. J was trimmed by 7 bases and V by 0 bases; bases with no gene match: 3. The CDR3 totals 14 residues. Written as DNA, the CDR3 is TGCGCCAGCAGCTTGGCGGGAGGGAGGAATGAGCAGTTCTTC. Translation: CASSLAGGRNEQFF.

This clone was seen once. The chain recombines TRBV28 with TRBJ1-6; 8 bases align to TRBD1. Germline V gene data show CDR1 as MDHEN and CDR2 as SYDVKM. The junction had 2 bases not matched to a gene; V was cut back by 1 base and J by 6 bases. The CDR3 runs to 15 residues. The CDR3, as DNA: TGTGCCAGCAGTTTATCAGGGGGCTTTAATTCACCCCTCCACTTT. Translation gives CASSLSGGFNSPLHF.

The gene calls are TRBV10-2 and TRBJ2-7; D not resolved. CDR1 WSHSY and CDR2 SAAADI come from the germline V gene. The V gene lost 4 bases and the J gene lost 1 base, with 5 bases spanning the gap. The CDR3 covers 12 residues. CDR3 bases: TGCGCCAGCAGTGTAACTTCCTACGAGCAGTACTTC. Its protein product is CASSVTSYEQYF.

The chain uses TRBV7-9 and TRBJ2-2, with 8 bases identical to TRBD2. Germline V gene sequence: CDR1 SEHNR, CDR2 FQNEAQ (reference sequence). CDR3 length: 15 amino acids. J was trimmed by 1 base and V by 5 bases; bases with no gene match: 3. CDR3 nucleotide sequence: TGTGCCAGCAGCCCCAGCGGGGGGAACACCGGGGAGCTGTTTTTT. Its protein is CASSPSGGNTGELFF.

This clone showed up just a few times. This chain uses TRBV4-2 with TRBJ2-2; 8 positions agree with TRBD2. The CDR3 has 20 amino acids. Germline V gives CDR1 LGHNA, CDR2 YNFKEQ. J gave up 2 bases and V 2 bases, and 16 bases lay outside the gene matches. The CDR3 DNA reads as TGTGCCAGCAGCCAACTTATTTTCTCCGGGAGGGAGCGAAACACCGGGGAGCTGTTTTTT. This translates into CASSQLIFSGRERNTGELFF.

This clone was seen a handful of times. J is TRBJ2-3 and V is TRBV3-1 (or the pseudogene TRBV3-2); D not resolved. CDR3 size: 15 residues. Germline CDR1 LGHDT, CDR2 YNNKEL (reference sequence). V was cut by 4 bases and J by 0 bases, with 11 bases left in between. The CDR3 protein is CASSPGVTSTDTQYF. For the CDR3, the DNA is TGTGCCAGCAGCCCAGGCGTTACTAGCACAGATACGCAGTATTTT.

The chain combines TRBV18 with TRBJ1-1; 8 bases line up with TRBD1. The germline V gene encodes CDR1 KGHSH and CDR2 LQKENI. Trimming removed 3 bases from V and 4 bases from J; junction bases left unmatched: 10. The CDR3 is 16 amino acids. Here the CDR3 reads CASSPGTGRTRTEAFF. In nucleotides, the CDR3 is TGTGCCAGCTCACCCGGGACAGGAAGAACCCGCACTGAAGCTTTCTTT.

V gene TRBV12-3 or TRBV12-4 combines with J gene TRBJ1-6; D gene ambiguous. Trimming took 9 bases from V and 7 from J, leaving 7 bases between them. This CDR3 contains 11 residues. The CDR3 protein is CASKANSPLHF. The CDR3 DNA is TGTGCCAGTAAAGCCAATTCACCCCTCCACTTT.

The chain carries TRBV4-1 and TRBJ1-4, with TRBD1 matching over 7 bases. V lost 4 bases to trimming and J lost 2 bases; unmatched junction nucleotides: 7. The germline CDR1 and CDR2 sequences are MGHRA and YSYEKL. There are 16 residues in the CDR3. Here the CDR3 reads CASSPTGWETNEKLFF. The CDR3 bases are TGCGCCAGCAGCCCGACAGGGTGGGAGACTAATGAAAAACTGTTTTTT.

The V call is TRBV23-1, the J call TRBJ1-4, with 7 bases fitting TRBD1. TRBV23-1 is an open reading frame, and its role is uncertain. The junction had 10 bases not matched to a gene; V was cut back by 8 bases and J by 7 bases. This CDR3 region has 14 residues. Written as DNA, the CDR3 is TGCGCCAGCCCAGCGGCCAGGGGGAGTGAAAAACTGTTTTTT. Residues: CASPAARGSEKLFF.

This chain joins TRBV7-6 and TRBJ1-5; D is perhaps TRBD1 (5 bases). Per germline, CDR1 SGHVS and CDR2 FNYEAQ. With 2 bases removed from V and 6 bases from J, the gap between germline ends came to 14 bases. CDR3 length equals 15 residues. The DNA for the CDR3 is TGTGCCAGCAGCTTATCACCGGGGGGATCTCAGCCCCAGCATTTT. Translation gives CASSLSPGGSQPQHF.

V gene TRBV19 combines with J gene TRBJ2-7; 9 bases agree with TRBD1. Per germline, CDR1 LNHDA and CDR2 SQIVND (reference sequence). This CDR3 contains 14 residues. V lost 4 bases and J lost 5; bases outside the gene matches: 6. As DNA, the CDR3 is TGTGCCAGTAGTAACTTCGGACAGGGGAACGAGCAGTACTTC. This gives the protein CASSNFGQGNEQYF. The entire variable domain, with the rest obtained from reference TRBV19 and TRBJ2-7, is as follows: DGGITQSPKYLFRKEGQNVTLSCEQNLNHDAMYWYRQDPGQGLRLIYYSQIVNDFQKGDIAEGYSVSREKKESFPLTVTSAQKNPTAFYLCASSNFGQGNEQYFGPGTRLTVT.

The chain employs TRBV29-1 and TRBJ2-1; TRBD2 is a possible D gene (7 bases). Germline CDR1 and CDR2: SQVTM and ANQGSEA. The V end lost 4 bases, the J end lost 6 bases, and 37 bases lay between the germline ends. This CDR3 comprises 21 residues. The CDR3 nucleotides are TGCAGCGTTGTGGTTGATAGGGGGGTCTTTACCGGGAGGTCTAAGGGCAATGAGCAGTTCTTC. This encodes CSVVVDRGVFTGRSKGNEQFF.

This chain uses TRBV6-5 with TRBJ2-5; 8 positions match TRBD2. The CDR3 consists of 14 residues. Looked up from germline, CDR1 is MNHEY and CDR2 is SVGAGI. Unmatched junction bases numbered 12, after V lost 8 bases and J lost 7 bases. The CDR3 here is CASARILAARTQYF. For the CDR3, the DNA is TGTGCCAGCGCTAGGATACTAGCGGCCAGGACCCAGTACTTC.